This is a list of T cell receptor beta chains from one sample in a study of tumor-infiltrating lymphocytes in primary liver carcinoma. Each CDR3 protein gets one entry after TCRdb re-called the multiplex PCR reads with MiXCR. The sample shows around 60,000 distinct CDR3 sequences, about three quarters of them seen only once. The sequenced material came from liver tumor tissue from sampling region 4. These TCRs come from a man aged 40-50 years with primary liver carcinoma and hepatitis B virus infection. Both conserved end residues are part of each CDR3. A D gene is named only where the DNA matches it firmly. The size of a clone is reported for some rows only, either as once, few or many, or as a class for expanded clones.

NA	TRBV28	TRBJ1-2	once	CASSIRNNLGYAF	TGTGCCAGCAGTATCCGGAATAATCTTGGCTACGCCTTC
NA	TRBV5-1	TRBJ2-1	once	CASSLRINKEQFF	TGCGCCAGCAGCTTGAGGATCAACAAAGAGCAGTTCTTC
NA	TRBV5-6	TRBJ2-6	NA	CVSSLVGDSGANVLTF	TGTGTCAGCAGCCTGGTGGGGGACTCTGGGGCCAACGTCCTGACCTTC
NA	TRBV4-3	TRBJ1-4	NA	CTSGQDTGVNEKLFF	TGCACCAGCGGCCAAGATACAGGCGTTAATGAAAAACTGTTTTTT
TRBD2	TRBV6-1	TRBJ2-3	NA	CASMELAGVNTDTQYF	TGTGCCAGCATGGAACTAGCGGGAGTAAACACAGATACGCAGTATTTT
TRBD2	TRBV29-1	TRBJ2-7	medium-sized	CSVEGLAGPEQYF	TGCAGCGTTGAGGGACTAGCGGGACCCGAGCAGTACTTC
TRBD2	TRBV6-5	TRBJ2-7	NA	CASSYSSGNSVQYF	TGTGCCAGTAGTTACTCTAGCGGGAATAGCGTGCAGTACTTC
NA	TRBV10-3	TRBJ1-5	few	CAISPNKGGQQPQHF	TGTGCCATCAGCCCGAACAAAGGAGGGCAACAGCCCCAGCATTTT
NA	TRBV5-6	TRBJ2-3	many	CASSLRRGHGDTQYF	TGTGCCAGCAGCTTGCGCCGGGGCCACGGGGATACGCAGTATTTT
NA	TRBV6-2/TRBV6-3	TRBJ2-5	NA	CTSNQRLGQETQYF	TGTACCAGCAACCAACGTTTAGGTCAAGAGACCCAGTACTTC
NA	TRBV4-2	TRBJ2-1	NA	CVSSAARDYEQFF	TGTGTCAGCAGCGCAGCGCGGGACTATGAGCAGTTCTTC
NA	TRBV6-6	TRBJ2-7	once	CDTSDSGRVYEQYF	TGTGACACCAGTGATTCAGGCAGGGTCTACGAGCAGTACTTC
NA	TRBV6-6	TRBJ1-2	NA	CATAHETYRTTKGHYGYTF	TGTGCCACCGCTCATGAAACGTATAGGACGACGAAAGGCCACTATGGCTACACCTTC
NA	TRBV6-1	TRBJ2-7	once	CASSGSIGTLEQYF	TGCGCCAGCAGTGGATCTATAGGGACCCTAGAGCAGTACTTC
TRBD2	TRBV20-1	TRBJ2-1	NA	CSARDPGLGDNEQFF	TGCAGTGCTAGAGACCCGGGACTAGGAGACAATGAGCAGTTCTTC
TRBD1	TRBV5-4	TRBJ2-2	few	CASSSPGQGAAGELFF	TGTGCCAGCAGCTCCCCGGGACAGGGGGCTGCCGGGGAGCTGTTTTTT
TRBD2	TRBV11-2	TRBJ2-2	NA	CASSFRGLAGVKTGEMFF	TGTGCCAGCAGCTTCCGGGGACTAGCGGGAGTGAAGACCGGGGAGATGTTTTTT
NA	TRBV29-1	TRBJ1-1	few	CSVRAGWGTNTEAFF	TGCAGTGTTCGGGCGGGGTGGGGAACGAACACTGAAGCTTTCTTT
NA	TRBV18	TRBJ2-3	many	CASSPIALDTQYF	TGTGCCAGCTCACCCATAGCGTTGGATACGCAGTATTTT
TRBD1	TRBV11-2	TRBJ1-1	once	CASSLGRTGVSTEAFF	TGTGCCAGCAGCCTAGGTAGGACAGGGGTCTCCACTGAAGCTTTCTTT
TRBD1	TRBV11-2	TRBJ2-5	NA	CARSPTGIGGLETQYF	TGCGCCAGGAGCCCCACCGGGATAGGGGGCCTAGAGACCCAGTACTTC
NA	TRBV6-5	TRBJ1-2	few	CASSQDSASGYTF	TGTGCCAGCAGCCAGGACAGCGCGAGCGGCTACACCTTC
NA	TRBV29-1	TRBJ2-2	many	CSVTGHSGGELPF	TGCAGCGTCACGGGGCATTCGGGCGGGGAGCTGCCTTTT
NA	TRBV11-2	TRBJ2-2	NA	CASSFALGGANTRGLFF	TGTGCCAGCAGCTTTGCACTAGGAGGGGCGAACACCAGGGGGCTGTTTTTT
NA	TRBV6-6	TRBJ2-3	NA	CASSPIACGVKDTQYF	TGTGCCAGCAGTCCCATCGCGTGTGGGGTCAAAGATACGCAGTATTTT
TRBD1	TRBV4-2	TRBJ1-4	NA	CASSQEATGGPPREKLFF	TGTGCCAGCAGCCAAGAGGCAACAGGGGGCCCACCCCGTGAAAAACTGTTTTTT
TRBD2	TRBV7-9	TRBJ2-5	few	CASSFRTGGEETQYF	TGTGCCAGCAGCTTCCGGACGGGGGGAGAAGAGACCCAGTACTTC
NA	TRBV11-2	TRBJ2-2	NA	CVSSLVLGGVNTGELFF	TGTGTCAGCAGCTTAGTATTAGGGGGGGTGAACACCGGGGAGCTGTTTTTT
TRBD1	TRBV29-1	TRBJ1-1	NA	CSGGQDGYRNTEAFF	TGCAGCGGGGGACAGGATGGCTATCGGAACACTGAAGCTTTCTTT
TRBD2	TRBV7-8	TRBJ2-1	NA	CASSSPGLTSNEQFF	TGTGCCAGCAGTTCCCCGGGACTAACAAGCAATGAGCAGTTCTTC
TRBD2	TRBV6-6	TRBJ2-3	NA	CASSYPLTRGSGSRTITDTQYF	TGTGCCAGCAGTTACCCCCTCACACGGGGCAGCGGGAGTAGAACTATCACAGATACGCAGTATTTT
TRBD2	TRBV12-3/TRBV12-4	TRBJ2-1	NA	CASTGTSGRAPYNEQFF	TGTGCAAGCACCGGGACTAGCGGGAGGGCCCCCTACAATGAGCAGTTCTTC
TRBD1	TRBV2	TRBJ1-1	NA	CASSAGQGRNTEAFF	TGTGCCAGCAGTGCGGGACAGGGGCGCAACACTGAAGCTTTCTTT
NA	TRBV6-5	TRBJ2-1	NA	CVSSPWFRSGLRNEQFF	TGTGTCAGCAGCCCGTGGTTTCGGAGTGGACTAAGAAATGAGCAGTTCTTC
NA	TRBV21-1	TRBJ2-5	NA	CASNKEEKWRETQYF	TGTGCCAGCAACAAAGAGGAGAAGTGGAGGGAGACCCAGTACTTC
TRBD2	TRBV29-1	TRBJ2-3	NA	CSVSGGPVGDKQYF	TGCAGCGTTTCGGGAGGGCCGGTGGGAGATAAGCAGTATTTT
TRBD2	TRBV20-1	TRBJ2-4	NA	CNAKGLAELAKNMQYF	TGCAATGCTAAGGGACTAGCGGAGCTAGCCAAAAACATGCAGTACTTC
TRBD1	TRBV19	TRBJ1-1	many	CASSIGQGVRTEAFF	TGTGCCAGTAGTATCGGGCAGGGGGTAAGGACTGAAGCTTTCTTT
TRBD2	TRBV6-1	TRBJ2-6	NA	CTNSERGVTSSGANVLTF	TGTACCAACAGTGAACGGGGGGTGACTAGCTCTGGGGCCAACGTCCTGACTTTC
TRBD1	TRBV6-6	TRBJ1-4	NA	CVSNPGTGREKLFF	TGTGTCAGCAACCCCGGGACAGGGCGTGAAAAACTGTTTTTT
TRBD1	TRBV7-8	TRBJ1-2	NA	CASSPRTGVNYGCTF	TGTGCCAGCAGTCCCCGGACAGGGGTTAACTATGGCTGCACCTTC
NA	TRBV11-2	TRBJ2-5	once	CASSLVAWMVSQYF	TGTGCCAGCAGCTTAGTGGCATGGATGGTGAGCCAGTACTTC
NA	TRBV10-3	TRBJ2-1	NA	CATLYTPLGSNNEQSF	TGTGCCACTTTATACACACCCCTCGGGAGTAACAATGAGCAGTCCTTC
NA	TRBV12-3/TRBV12-4	TRBJ2-7	NA	CTSSSWVDGSEQYF	TGTACCAGCAGTTCGTGGGTTGACGGGTCCGAGCAGTACTTC
NA	TRBV12-3/TRBV12-4	TRBJ2-7	NA	CASSFGHAYELYF	TGTGCCAGCAGTTTCGGCCACGCCTACGAGCTGTACTTC
NA	TRBV7-9	TRBJ2-7	NA	CVSSTTGPPYEQYF	TGTGTCAGCAGCACTACGGGCCCCCCATACGAGCAGTACTTC
NA	TRBV11-2	TRBJ1-2	once	CASSYTRGSSPVYTF	TGTGCCAGCAGCTATACAAGGGGCTCCTCCCCCGTCTACACCTTC
NA	TRBV5-1	TRBJ2-5	many	CASSGTQETQYF	TGCGCCAGCAGCGGAACTCAAGAGACCCAGTACTTC